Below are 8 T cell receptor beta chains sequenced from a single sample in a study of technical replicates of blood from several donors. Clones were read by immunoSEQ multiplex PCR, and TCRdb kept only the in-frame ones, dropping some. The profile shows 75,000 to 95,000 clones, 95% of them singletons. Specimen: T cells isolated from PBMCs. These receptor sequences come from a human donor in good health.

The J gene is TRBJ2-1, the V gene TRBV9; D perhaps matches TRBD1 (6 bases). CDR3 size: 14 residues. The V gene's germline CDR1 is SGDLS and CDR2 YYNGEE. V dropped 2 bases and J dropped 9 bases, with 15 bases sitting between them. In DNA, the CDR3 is TGTGCCAGCAGCGTTAACTGGGGGCCCACTGAGCAGTTCTTC. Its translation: CASSVNWGPTEQFF.

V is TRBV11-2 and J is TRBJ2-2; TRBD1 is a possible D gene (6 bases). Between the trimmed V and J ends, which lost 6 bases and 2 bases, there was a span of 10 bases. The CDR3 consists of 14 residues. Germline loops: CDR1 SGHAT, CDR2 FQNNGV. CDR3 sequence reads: CASSAGANTGELFF. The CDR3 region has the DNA TGTGCCAGCAGTGCAGGGGCAAACACCGGGGAGCTGTTTTTT. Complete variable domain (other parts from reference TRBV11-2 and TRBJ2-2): EAGVAQSPRYKIIEKRQSVAFWCNPISGHATLYWYQQILGQGPKLLIQFQNNGVVDDSQLPKDRFSAERLKGVDSTLKIQPAKLEDSAVYLCASSAGANTGELFFGEGSRLTVL.

The CDR3 region is CASSLKGLAGEVDTQYF. CDR3 DNA sequence: TGTGCCAGCAGCTTAAAAGGGCTAGCGGGAGAGGTAGATACGCAGTATTTT. The V gene is TRBV7-9, the J gene TRBJ2-3, with TRBD2 identical over 10 bases. Per germline, CDR1 SEHNR and CDR2 FQNEAQ (reference sequence). V shed 2 bases and J 5 bases; nucleotides not matched to a gene: 10. The CDR3 extends over 17 amino acids.

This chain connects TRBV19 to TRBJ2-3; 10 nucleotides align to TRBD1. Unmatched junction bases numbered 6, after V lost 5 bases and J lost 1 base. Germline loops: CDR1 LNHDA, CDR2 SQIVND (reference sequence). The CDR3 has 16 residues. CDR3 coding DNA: TGTGCCAGTAGTCTCTCCGGGACAGGGGGCACAGATACGCAGTATTTT. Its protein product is CASSLSGTGGTDTQYF.

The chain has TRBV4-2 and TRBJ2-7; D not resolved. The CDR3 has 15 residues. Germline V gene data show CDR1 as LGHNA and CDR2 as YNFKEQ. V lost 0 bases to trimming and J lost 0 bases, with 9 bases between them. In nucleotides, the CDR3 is TGTGCCAGCAGCCAAGAACTATCCCACTCCTACGAGCAGTACTTC. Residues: CASSQELSHSYEQYF.

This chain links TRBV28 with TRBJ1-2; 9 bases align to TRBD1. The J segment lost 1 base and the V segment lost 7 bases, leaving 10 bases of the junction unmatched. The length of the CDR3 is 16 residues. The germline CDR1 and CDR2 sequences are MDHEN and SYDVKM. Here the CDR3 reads CASNLSDRGSNYGYTF. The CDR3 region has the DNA TGTGCCAGCAACCTATCCGACAGGGGGAGTAACTATGGCTACACCTTC.

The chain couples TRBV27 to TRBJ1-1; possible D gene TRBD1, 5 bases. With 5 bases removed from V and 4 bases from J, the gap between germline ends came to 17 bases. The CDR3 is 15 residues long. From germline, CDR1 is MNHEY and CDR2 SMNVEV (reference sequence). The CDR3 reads CASSPPPREFTEAFF. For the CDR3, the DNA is TGTGCCAGCAGTCCGCCCCCCAGGGAATTCACTGAAGCTTTCTTT.

The CDR3 coding sequence is TGTGCCAGCACCCCACAGGGAGACAATGAGCAGTTCTTC. Translated, it gives CASTPQGDNEQFF. The chain is built from TRBV7-9 and TRBJ2-1, with a weak D call TRBD1 (6 bases). The V gene lost 7 bases and the J gene lost 5 bases, with 12 bases spanning the gap. Germline V gene lookup returns CDR1 SEHNR and CDR2 FQNEAQ (reference sequence). The CDR3 runs 13 residues.